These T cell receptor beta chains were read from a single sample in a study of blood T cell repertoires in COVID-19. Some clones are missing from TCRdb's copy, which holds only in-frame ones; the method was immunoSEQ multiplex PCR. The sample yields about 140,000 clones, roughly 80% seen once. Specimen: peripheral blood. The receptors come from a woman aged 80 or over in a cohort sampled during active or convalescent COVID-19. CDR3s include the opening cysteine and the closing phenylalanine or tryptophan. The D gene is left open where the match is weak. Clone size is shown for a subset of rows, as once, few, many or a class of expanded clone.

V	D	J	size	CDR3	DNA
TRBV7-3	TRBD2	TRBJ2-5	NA	CASSNSPRLAGQETQYF	TGTGCCAGCAGCAATTCTCCCCGACTAGCGGGCCAAGAGACCCAGTACTTC
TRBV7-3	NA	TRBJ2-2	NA	CALLREEHRGAVF	TGTGCCTTGTTGAGGGAGGAGCACCGGGGAGCTGTTTTT
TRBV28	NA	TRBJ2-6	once	CASSFGKASGANVLTF	TGTGCCAGCAGTTTCGGGAAAGCGTCTGGGGCCAACGTCCTGACTTTC
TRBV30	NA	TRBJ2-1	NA	CAWSHLASGEQFF	TGTGCCTGGTCGCACTTAGCCTCGGGTGAGCAGTTCTTC
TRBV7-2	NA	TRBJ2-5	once	CASSLVPGQETQYF	TGTGCCAGCAGCTTAGTTCCAGGGCAAGAGACCCAGTACTTC
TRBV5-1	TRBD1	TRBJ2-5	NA	CASSLDRVEETQYF	TGCGCCAGCAGCCTGGACAGGGTAGAGGAGACCCAGTACTTC
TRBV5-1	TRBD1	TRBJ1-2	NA	CASSLGQGTVYGYTF	TGCGCCAGCAGCTTGGGACAGGGAACGGTCTATGGCTACACCTTC
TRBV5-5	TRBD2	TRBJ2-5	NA	CASSIPGGGARETQYF	TGTGCCAGCAGCATACCCGGCGGGGGGGCCCGGGAGACCCAGTACTTC
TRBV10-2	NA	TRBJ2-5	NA	CASRTGLWETQYF	TGCGCCAGCAGGACGGGACTTTGGGAGACCCAGTACTTC
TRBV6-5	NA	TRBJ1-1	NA	CASSYSIRLNEAFF	TGTGCCAGCAGTTACTCAATTAGACTGAACGAAGCTTTCTTT
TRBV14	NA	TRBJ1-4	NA	CASSQGGWLFEKLFF	TGTGCCAGCAGCCAAGGAGGGTGGCTATTCGAAAAACTGTTTTTT
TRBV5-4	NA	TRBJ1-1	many	CASSYLQGSHTEAFF	TGTGCCAGCAGCTACTTACAGGGTTCGCACACTGAAGCTTTCTTT
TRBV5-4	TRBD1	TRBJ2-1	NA	CASSLAGTGGNEQFF	TGTGCCAGCAGCTTGGCAGGGACAGGGGGCAATGAGCAGTTCTTC
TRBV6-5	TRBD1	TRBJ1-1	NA	CASSLQGYEAFF	TGTGCCAGCAGCCTACAGGGGTATGAAGCTTTCTTT
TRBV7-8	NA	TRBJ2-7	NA	CASTPGYEQYF	TGTGCCAGCACCCCGGGGTACGAGCAGTACTTC
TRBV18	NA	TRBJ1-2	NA	CASSRLDGYTF	TGTGCCAGCTCACGATTAGATGGCTACACCTTC
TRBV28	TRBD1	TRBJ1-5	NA	CASRRQGGSNQPQHF	TGTGCCAGCAGAAGACAGGGAGGAAGCAATCAGCCCCAGCATTTT
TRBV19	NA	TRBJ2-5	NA	CASSPTGNQETQYF	TGTGCCAGTAGTCCGACCGGGAACCAAGAGACCCAGTACTTC
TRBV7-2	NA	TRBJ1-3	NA	CASSPLSSGNTIYF	TGTGCCAGCAGCCCTCTGAGCTCTGGAAACACCATATATTTT
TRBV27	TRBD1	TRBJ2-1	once	CASSPPGQGVYEQFF	TGTGCCAGCAGTCCACCGGGACAGGGGGTTTATGAGCAGTTCTTC
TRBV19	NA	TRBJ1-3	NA	CASTTPSGSGNTIYF	TGTGCCAGTACCACACCGTCGGGCTCTGGAAACACCATATATTTT
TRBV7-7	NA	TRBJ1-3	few	CASSLHGQSGNTIYF	TGTGCCAGCAGCCTACACGGACAGTCTGGAAACACCATATATTTT
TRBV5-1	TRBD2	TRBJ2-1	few	CASSLVPSGGYNEQFF	TGCGCCAGCAGCTTGGTCCCTAGCGGGGGCTACAATGAGCAGTTCTTC
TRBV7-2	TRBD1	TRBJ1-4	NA	CASSPRDSANEKLFF	TGTGCCAGCAGCCCCCGGGACAGCGCGAATGAAAAACTGTTTTTT
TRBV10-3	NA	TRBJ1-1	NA	CAISGGGTEAFF	TGTGCCATCAGTGGCGGAGGGACTGAAGCTTTCTTT
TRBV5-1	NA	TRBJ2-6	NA	CASTSLAGANVLTF	TGCGCCAGCACGTCCCTAGCTGGGGCCAACGTCCTGACTTTC